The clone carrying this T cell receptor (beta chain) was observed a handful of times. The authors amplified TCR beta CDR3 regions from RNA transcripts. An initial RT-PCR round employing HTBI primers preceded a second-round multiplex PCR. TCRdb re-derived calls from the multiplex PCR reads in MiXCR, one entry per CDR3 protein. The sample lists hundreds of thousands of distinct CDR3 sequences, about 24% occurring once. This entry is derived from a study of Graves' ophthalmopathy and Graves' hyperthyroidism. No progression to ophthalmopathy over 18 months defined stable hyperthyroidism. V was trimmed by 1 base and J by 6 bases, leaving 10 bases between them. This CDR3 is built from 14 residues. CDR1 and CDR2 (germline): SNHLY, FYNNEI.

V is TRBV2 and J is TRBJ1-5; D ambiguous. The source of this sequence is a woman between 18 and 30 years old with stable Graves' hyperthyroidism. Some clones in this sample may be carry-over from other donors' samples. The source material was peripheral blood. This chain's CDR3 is CASSEGRVTQPQHF. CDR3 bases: TGTGCCAGCAGTGAAGGTAGGGTTACTCAGCCCCAGCATTTT. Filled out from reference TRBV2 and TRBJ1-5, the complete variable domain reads EPEVTQTPSHQVTQMGQEVILRCVPISNHLYFYWYRQILGQKVEFLVSFYNNEISEKSEIFDDQFSVERPDGSNFTLKIRSTKLEDSAMYFCASSEGRVTQPQHFGDGTRLSIL.